This T cell receptor beta chain was observed in a study of blood T cell repertoires in COVID-19. About the study: The United States, Italy and Spain supplied acute and convalescent COVID-19 samples.

The V gene's germline CDR1 is SNHLY and CDR2 FYNNEI. The V and J ends lost 7 bases and 1 base, in that order; junction bases with no gene match: 3. This CDR3 spans 14 amino acids. Some clones are missing from TCRdb's copy, which holds only in-frame ones; the method was immunoSEQ multiplex PCR. The data contain 250,000 to 350,000 clones, approximately 90% of them singletons. Clinical history reported by participants formed the basis on which cohorts were assigned. This TCR derives from a woman between 18 and 30 years old who had recovered from COVID-19. Sample: PBMCs or T cells enriched from blood (not recorded which). The chain joins TRBV2 to TRBJ2-2, with 7 bases lining up with TRBD2. CDR3 sequence: CASTTSVNTGELFF. CDR3 DNA sequence: TGTGCCAGCACCACTAGCGTGAACACCGGGGAGCTGTTTTTT.